Listed below are T cell receptor beta chains from one sample, sequenced in a study of T cell repertoires in aging, cancer and after chemotherapy. Using its own MiXCR run on the multiplex PCR reads, TCRdb lists one record per CDR3 protein. The repertoire holds about 2,500 distinct CDR3 sequences, around 35% seen once, with 25% to 35% in the top ten. Sequenced material: blood. These receptors came from a human donor with a solid tumor. CDR3s include the opening cysteine and the closing phenylalanine or tryptophan. The D gene is left open where the match is weak. Not all rows give a size; the values are once, few, many and, for expanded clones, a class.

d_call	clone_size	v_call	j_call	cdr3_aa	cdr3_nt
TRBD2	-	TRBV7-2	TRBJ2-3	CASSLWAGGGDTQYF	TGTGCCAGCAGCTTATGGGCGGGAGGGGGAGATACGCAGTATTTT
-	large	TRBV6-5	TRBJ1-1	CASSYSSSRVEAFF	TGTGCCAGCAGTTATTCATCTAGTAGAGTTGAAGCTTTCTTT
-	large	TRBV30	TRBJ2-3	CAWSYFGPDTQYF	-
-	once	TRBV19	TRBJ1-1	CASSKDRNTEAFF	TGTGCCAGTAGTAAAGACAGGAACACTGAAGCTTTCTTT
TRBD1	few	TRBV20-1	TRBJ2-7	CSASRDRGYEQYF	TGCAGTGCCAGCCGGGACAGGGGTTACGAGCAGTACTTC
-	-	TRBV27	TRBJ2-3	CASSLSVGGLSTQYF	TGTGCCAGCAGTTTATCGGTTGGGGGGTTGTCTACGCAGTATTTT
TRBD1	medium-sized	TRBV7-2	TRBJ2-5	CASSLGPGQGWETQYF	TGTGCCAGCAGCTTAGGCCCGGGACAGGGGTGGGAGACCCAGTACTTC
-	-	TRBV7-9	TRBJ1-4	CASSQAQGHGKKLFF	TGTGCCAGCAGCCAAGCCCAGGGACACGGTAAAAAACTGTTTTTT
-	few	TRBV7-2	TRBJ1-1	CASSTGPNTEAFF	TGTGCCAGCAGCACAGGCCCGAACACTGAAGCTTTCTTT
-	-	TRBV5-6	TRBJ2-1	CASSPGGGFVGEQFF	TGTGCCAGCAGTCCGGGTGGGGGGTTCGTGGGTGAGCAGTTCTTC
-	medium-sized	TRBV12-3/TRBV12-4	TRBJ2-7	CASSLPQGSYEQYF	TGTGCCAGCAGTCTCCCGCAGGGGTCCTACGAGCAGTACTTC